This T cell receptor (beta chain) derives from a study of T cells in Graves' hyperthyroidism and ophthalmopathy. Study results and limitations: Through a model of 13 V-J features, ophthalmopathy was separated from stable hyperthyroidism.

Of note for this clonotype: Its matching antigen is unknown.

Over 18 months, lack of ophthalmopathy progression marked Graves' hyperthyroidism as stable. TCR beta CDR3 regions were amplified from RNA transcripts. First-round RT-PCR with HTBI primers amplified the TCR CDR3 region. TCRdb reprocessed the multiplex PCR reads via MiXCR and lists one record per CDR3 protein. The table includes hundreds of thousands of distinct CDR3 sequences, 35% to 40% detected once. Trimming cost V 10 bases and J 7 bases, with 17 bases left between them. This CDR3 spans 13 amino acids. CDR1 is MNHEY, CDR2 SVGAGI, per germline. The receptor's source is a man aged 18 to 35 with Graves' hyperthyroidism. The sequenced sample consisted of blood. J is TRBJ1-5 and V is TRBV6-5; possibly TRBD1 for D (6 bases). The CDR3, as DNA: TGTGCCACGACCCAGGGGAATAGCCAGCCCCAGCATTTT. Amino acid sequence: CATTQGNSQPQHF.